This T cell receptor (beta chain) was observed in a study of shared clonotypes between healthy human individuals. Study-level background: CD4 naive and memory got three plates each, CD8 naive two, CD8 memory one.

To note about this clone: The antigen is unknown.

Germline V gene data show CDR1 as MNHEY and CDR2 as SMNVEV (reference sequence). With V trimmed by 6 bases and J by 2 bases, 9 bases remained unmatched. This CDR3 is built from 15 residues. Naive CD8 cells, CD45RO-negative and positively selected for CCR7, excluded terminally differentiated effector memory CD45RA+ cells. For each subset, genomic DNA was distributed in equal portions over several immunoSEQ plates. Profiled with immunoSEQ multiplex PCR; TCRdb holds only in-frame clones, not every one. The sample yields 450,000 to 700,000 clones, roughly 95% seen once. Whole-study results and caveats: Sampling used blood alone; tissue repertoires probably differ. Memory subsets generally showed smaller estimated richness than naive subsets did.

What was sequenced was naive CD8+ T cells sorted from blood. The sequence derives from a woman aged 30 to 39 in good health. V and J are TRBV27 and TRBJ2-7; 8 bases are a match to TRBD2. Here the CDR3 DNA reads TGTGCCAGCAGGGCCTGGGGACTAGGAACCTACGAGCAGTACTTC. This sequence encodes CASRAWGLGTYEQYF.